The T cell receptor beta chain under discussion was sequenced for a study of blood T cell repertoires in COVID-19. Study details: The samples span acute and convalescent COVID-19 from the United States, Italy and Spain. T cells, B-cell-depleted T cells, or PBMCs supplied cDNA or gDNA.

The V segment lost 5 bases and the J segment 1 base; nucleotides outside the gene matches: 6. The CDR3 runs 14 residues. CDR1 is SGHRS and CDR2 is YFSETQ in the germline V gene. Original methodology: It was from reference gene primer amplification that nucleated cell counts were estimated. Profiling relied on immunoSEQ multiplex PCR, and the TCRdb table lists in-frame clones only, not all of them. V, J and clone size derive from that table, while D and trimming were established from the DNA sequence. In the table there are about 240,000 clones, over 90% of which are singletons. The rearrangement uses TRBV5-1 and TRBJ2-7, with 7 bases identical to TRBD1. This receptor was obtained from a man in his thirties or forties with COVID-19, enrolled during active disease. The sample was peripheral blood. CDR3 protein: CASRPPGQSYEQYF. CDR3 sequence (DNA): TGCGCCAGCAGGCCACCGGGACAGTCCTACGAGCAGTACTTC.